These 18 T cell receptor beta chains share one sample of origin, sequenced in a study of T-cell reconstitution after alpha-beta-depleted transplantation in children. TCRbeta library preparation incorporated unique molecular identifiers. TCRdb fed the PCR reads into MiXCR, producing one record per CDR3 protein. The repertoire holds 140,000 or so distinct CDR3 sequences, with 8.8% as singletons. The sample in question was PBMCs, mostly from graft donor cells, obtained 180 days after TCRalphabeta/CD19-depleted stem cell transplant. The receptors here all came from a female patient aged 2 to 10 who had a stem cell transplant for congenital amegakaryocytic thrombocytopenia, so the T cells may come from the graft donor.

This clonotype has at least ten counts. The J gene is TRBJ1-1, the V gene TRBV20-1; a possible D gene is TRBD1 (6 bases). Looked up from germline, CDR1 is DFQATT and CDR2 is SNEGSKA (reference sequence). V was shortened by 4 bases and J by 2 bases, with 8 bases between the two germline ends. CDR3 length equals 12 residues. The CDR3 region is CSATDSNTEAFF. The CDR3 nucleotides are TGCAGTGCTACGGACAGCAACACTGAAGCTTTCTTT.

The rearrangement uses TRBV28 and TRBJ2-2, with 8 bases aligning to TRBD1. The CDR3 totals 19 residues. The V and J ends lost 8 bases and 0 bases, in that order; junction bases with no gene match: 17. CDR1 and CDR2 from the germline V gene are MDHEN and SYDVKM. CDR3 nucleotides: TGTGCCAGCGGATTACCGCAGGGGGCAGAACTCCCGAACACCGGGGAGCTGTTTTTT. This sequence encodes CASGLPQGAELPNTGELFF.

This clonotype showed up just a few times. The chain combines TRBV28 with TRBJ2-2; weak D call: TRBD2 (6 bases). The germline V gene encodes CDR1 MDHEN and CDR2 SYDVKM. Trimming cost V 2 bases and J 3 bases, with 22 bases left between them. The CDR3 length is 19 residues. The DNA of the CDR3 is TGTGCCAGCAGTTTAGGAAGTTGGAGGGGTGTCGGCGACACCGGGGAGCTGTTTTTT. Its translation: CASSLGSWRGVGDTGELFF. Filled out from reference TRBV28 and TRBJ2-2, the complete variable domain reads DVKVTQSSRYLVKRTGEKVFLECVQDMDHENMFWYRQDPGLGLRLIYFSYDVKMKEKGDIPEGYSVSREKKERFSLILESASTNQTSMYLCASSLGSWRGVGDTGELFFGEGSRLTVL.

This clonotype was seen repeatedly, ten times or more. The V gene is TRBV6-2 or TRBV6-3, the J gene TRBJ2-4, with D uncertain. The CDR3 length is 13 residues. V lost 2 bases, J lost 9 bases, and 11 bases lay in between. In germline, CDR1 is MNHEY, CDR2 SVGEGT. As DNA, the CDR3 is TGTGCCAGCAGTTACAAATGGACGTCCATTCAGTACTTC. Encoded protein: CASSYKWTSIQYF.

This clonotype appeared many times. This chain connects TRBV12-3 or TRBV12-4 to TRBJ1-2; D is undetermined. V was cut by 3 bases and J by 4 bases, with 6 bases left in between. The CDR3 contains 12 residues. CDR3 sequence reads: CASSFPGYGYTF. In DNA form, the CDR3 reads TGTGCCAGCAGTTTTCCCGGCTATGGCTACACCTTC.

This clonotype showed up many times. CDR3 nucleotide sequence: TGTGCCAGCAGCTTAGGGGACAGGTTTAATGAAAAACTGTTTTTT. Its protein product is CASSLGDRFNEKLFF. This sequence joins TRBV7-9 and TRBJ1-4; 8 bases agree with TRBD1. The CDR3 loop spans 15 amino acids. CDR1 and CDR2 from the germline V gene are SEHNR and FQNEAQ (reference sequence). Losses at the gene ends were 1 base for V and 4 bases for J; bases not matched to a gene: 2.

This clonotype turned up a few times. This rearrangement joins TRBV5-1 to TRBJ1-2; D is ambiguous. The germline V gene encodes CDR1 SGHRS and CDR2 YFSETQ. The CDR3 contains 15 residues. Deletions cut 0 bases from V and 8 bases from J, with 17 bases between. The CDR3 is CASSLVAGSSEGYTF. CDR3 sequence (DNA): TGCGCCAGCAGCTTGGTAGCAGGTTCTTCGGAGGGCTACACCTTC.

This clonotype showed up many times. The V gene is TRBV29-1, the J gene TRBJ2-3, with 10 nucleotides matching TRBD2. The J segment lost 10 bases and the V segment lost 7 bases, leaving 8 bases of the junction unmatched. Germline CDR1 is SQVTM and CDR2 is ANQGSEA. This CDR3 is built from 12 residues. The CDR3 DNA reads as TGCAGCGGGGGGCTAGCGGGAGAGCCGCAGTATTTT. Residues: CSGGLAGEPQYF.

Comments on this clonotype: An end of the junction differs from the germline gene, which may be a read error. The genes are TRBV4-2 and TRBJ1-6; 9 bases line up with TRBD1. The CDR3 contains 17 residues. Germline V CDR1 and CDR2: LGHNA, YNFKEQ. The CDR3 nucleotides are TGTGCCAGCAGCCAAGCTTGGACAGGGGACTATAATACACCCCTCCACTTT. Translation gives CASSQAWTGDYNTPLHF.

In its sample, this clonotype was seen many times. V gene TRBV4-1 combines with J gene TRBJ1-1; no firm D call. Germline V CDR1 and CDR2: MGHRA, YSYEKL. The CDR3 extends over 14 amino acids. The V gene lost 5 bases and the J gene lost 3 bases, with 13 bases spanning the gap. The CDR3 spells CASSWVPRDTEAFF. CDR3 bases: TGCGCCAGCAGCTGGGTCCCAAGGGACACTGAAGCTTTCTTT.

This clonotype showed up many times. The CDR3 region has the DNA TGCAGCGTTGAAACTCTGAACACTGAAGCTTTCTTT. Amino acid sequence: CSVETLNTEAFF. This chain links TRBV29-1 with TRBJ1-1, with unresolved D. V was trimmed by 2 bases and J by 0 bases, leaving 4 bases between them. The CDR3 has 12 residues. CDR1 is SQVTM, CDR2 ANQGSEA, per germline. Filled out from reference TRBV29-1 and TRBJ1-1, the complete variable domain reads SAVISQKPSRDICQRGTSLTIQCQVDSQVTMMFWYRQQPGQSLTLIATANQGSEATYESGFVIDKFPISRPNLTFSTLTVSNMSPEDSSIYLCSVETLNTEAFFGQGTRLTVV.

This clonotype was seen only a few times. This sequence joins TRBV15 and TRBJ2-1, with TRBD2 matching 8 bases. CDR1 LNHNV and CDR2 YYDKDF come from the germline V gene (reference sequence). This CDR3 spans 16 amino acids. V trimming: 0 bases; J trimming: 0 bases; junction bases outside the gene matches: 1. CDR3 region: CATSRDLAGSYNEQFF. In nucleotides, the CDR3 is TGTGCCACCAGCAGAGATCTAGCGGGCTCCTACAATGAGCAGTTCTTC. Together with reference TRBV15 and TRBJ2-1, the CDR3 gives the full variable domain: DAMVIQNPRYQVTQFGKPVTLSCSQTLNHNVMYWYQQKSSQAPKLLFHYYDKDFNNEADTPDNFQSRRPNTSFCFLDIRSPGLGDTAMYLCATSRDLAGSYNEQFFGPGTRLTVL.

This clonotype has a count of ten or more. V is TRBV30 and J is TRBJ2-7, with a possible D match to TRBD2 (6 bases). The ends were cut back, 1 base at V and 4 bases at J, with 8 bases in the middle. CDR3 length: 12 amino acids. Germline CDR1 GTSNPN, CDR2 SVGIG (reference sequence). In DNA form, the CDR3 reads TGTGCCTGGAGTGAGGGAGGATACGAGCAGTACTTC. It is translated as CAWSEGGYEQYF.

This clonotype was seen at least ten times. CDR3 DNA sequence: TGCAGTGCTAATCTAGTGGATACGCAGTATTTT. Translated: CSANLVDTQYF. This rearrangement joins TRBV20-1 to TRBJ2-3; D is ambiguous. With 4 bases removed from V and 6 bases from J, the gap between germline ends came to 8 bases. CDR1 and CDR2 (germline): DFQATT, SNEGSKA (reference sequence). CDR3 length: 11 residues.

This clonotype was seen ten or more times. The chain has TRBV7-9 and TRBJ1-1; D might be TRBD1 (5 bases). The V end was cut by 1 base, the J end by 6 bases, with 15 bases between. The V gene's germline CDR1 is SEHNR and CDR2 FQNEAQ (reference sequence). This CDR3 spans 15 amino acids. CDR3 in amino acids: CASSLVFVGVAEAFF. The CDR3 DNA is TGTGCCAGCAGCTTAGTATTCGTAGGGGTGGCTGAAGCTTTCTTT.

This clonotype appeared many times. The rearrangement links TRBV5-1 to TRBJ2-7, with a tentative D call TRBD1 (7 bases). Trimming shortened V by 3 bases and J by 1 base, and 17 bases separated the two germline ends. The CDR3 loop spans 16 amino acids. CDR1 is SGHRS and CDR2 is YFSETQ in the germline V gene. DNA for the CDR3: TGCGCCAGCAGCTGGAGGGACAGCCGGAGGTCCTACGAGCAGTACTTC. It encodes CASSWRDSRRSYEQYF.

This clonotype was seen ten or more times. V usage is TRBV20-1 and J usage is TRBJ2-2; no definite D call. V lost 1 base, J lost 4 bases, and 10 bases lay in between. The V gene's germline CDR1 is DFQATT and CDR2 SNEGSKA (reference sequence). The length of the CDR3 is 14 residues. The CDR3: CSARGVVGTGELFF. Here the CDR3 DNA reads TGCAGTGCTAGAGGGGTAGTGGGCACCGGGGAGCTGTTTTTT.

The sample holds many counts of this clonotype. The V and J genes are TRBV7-2 and TRBJ2-7; D is unresolved. The V end was cut by 1 base, the J end by 2 bases, with 15 bases between. Germline CDR1 reads SGHTA; CDR2 reads FQGNSA. This CDR3 spans 16 amino acids. The CDR3 DNA sequence: TGTGCCAGCAGCTTAGGGTTCTTGAAGGGCCCCTACGAGCAGTACTTC. Amino acid sequence: CASSLGFLKGPYEQYF.